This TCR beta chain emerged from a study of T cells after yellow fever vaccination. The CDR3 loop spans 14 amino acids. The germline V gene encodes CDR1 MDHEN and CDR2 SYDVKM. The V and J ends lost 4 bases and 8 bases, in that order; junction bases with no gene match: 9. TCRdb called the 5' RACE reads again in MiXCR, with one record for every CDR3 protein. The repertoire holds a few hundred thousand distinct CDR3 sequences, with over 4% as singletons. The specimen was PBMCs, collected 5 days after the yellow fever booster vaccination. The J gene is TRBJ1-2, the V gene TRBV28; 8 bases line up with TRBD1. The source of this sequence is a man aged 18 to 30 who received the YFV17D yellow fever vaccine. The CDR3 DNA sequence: TGTGCCAGCAGTTCCTGGACAGGGAGGGGCGGCTACACCTTC. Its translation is CASSSWTGRGGYTF.